The clone carrying this T cell receptor beta chain showed up many times. No antigen is known for it. These data are taken from a study of spatial heterogeneity in lung cancer. Study in general: Compared with alpha-chain sequences, beta-chain sequences were consistently detected in greater numbers.

The germline V and J ends were trimmed by 3 bases and 10 bases, with 7 bases remaining between them. The CDR3 covers 12 residues. Germline CDR1 is SGHTA and CDR2 is FQGNSA. Stated time point: sample taken at primary tumor resection. Notes on the study in general: How many expanded intratumoral alpha and beta TCRs were present tracked the tumor mutation count, which was a count of nonsynonymous mutations.

TCRdb analysed the 5' RACE reads with MiXCR anew, one entry per CDR3 protein. The sample holds about 27,000 distinct CDR3 sequences, more than 5.5% seen once. The chain is built from TRBV7-2 and TRBJ1-6; D not certain. The receptor was derived from a male donor with early-stage non-small cell lung cancer. Sequenced here: lung tumor tissue, sampled at surgery. CDR3 in DNA: TGTGCCAGCAGCTTGGGTGTCTCACCCCTCCACTTT. This sequence encodes CASSLGVSPLHF.